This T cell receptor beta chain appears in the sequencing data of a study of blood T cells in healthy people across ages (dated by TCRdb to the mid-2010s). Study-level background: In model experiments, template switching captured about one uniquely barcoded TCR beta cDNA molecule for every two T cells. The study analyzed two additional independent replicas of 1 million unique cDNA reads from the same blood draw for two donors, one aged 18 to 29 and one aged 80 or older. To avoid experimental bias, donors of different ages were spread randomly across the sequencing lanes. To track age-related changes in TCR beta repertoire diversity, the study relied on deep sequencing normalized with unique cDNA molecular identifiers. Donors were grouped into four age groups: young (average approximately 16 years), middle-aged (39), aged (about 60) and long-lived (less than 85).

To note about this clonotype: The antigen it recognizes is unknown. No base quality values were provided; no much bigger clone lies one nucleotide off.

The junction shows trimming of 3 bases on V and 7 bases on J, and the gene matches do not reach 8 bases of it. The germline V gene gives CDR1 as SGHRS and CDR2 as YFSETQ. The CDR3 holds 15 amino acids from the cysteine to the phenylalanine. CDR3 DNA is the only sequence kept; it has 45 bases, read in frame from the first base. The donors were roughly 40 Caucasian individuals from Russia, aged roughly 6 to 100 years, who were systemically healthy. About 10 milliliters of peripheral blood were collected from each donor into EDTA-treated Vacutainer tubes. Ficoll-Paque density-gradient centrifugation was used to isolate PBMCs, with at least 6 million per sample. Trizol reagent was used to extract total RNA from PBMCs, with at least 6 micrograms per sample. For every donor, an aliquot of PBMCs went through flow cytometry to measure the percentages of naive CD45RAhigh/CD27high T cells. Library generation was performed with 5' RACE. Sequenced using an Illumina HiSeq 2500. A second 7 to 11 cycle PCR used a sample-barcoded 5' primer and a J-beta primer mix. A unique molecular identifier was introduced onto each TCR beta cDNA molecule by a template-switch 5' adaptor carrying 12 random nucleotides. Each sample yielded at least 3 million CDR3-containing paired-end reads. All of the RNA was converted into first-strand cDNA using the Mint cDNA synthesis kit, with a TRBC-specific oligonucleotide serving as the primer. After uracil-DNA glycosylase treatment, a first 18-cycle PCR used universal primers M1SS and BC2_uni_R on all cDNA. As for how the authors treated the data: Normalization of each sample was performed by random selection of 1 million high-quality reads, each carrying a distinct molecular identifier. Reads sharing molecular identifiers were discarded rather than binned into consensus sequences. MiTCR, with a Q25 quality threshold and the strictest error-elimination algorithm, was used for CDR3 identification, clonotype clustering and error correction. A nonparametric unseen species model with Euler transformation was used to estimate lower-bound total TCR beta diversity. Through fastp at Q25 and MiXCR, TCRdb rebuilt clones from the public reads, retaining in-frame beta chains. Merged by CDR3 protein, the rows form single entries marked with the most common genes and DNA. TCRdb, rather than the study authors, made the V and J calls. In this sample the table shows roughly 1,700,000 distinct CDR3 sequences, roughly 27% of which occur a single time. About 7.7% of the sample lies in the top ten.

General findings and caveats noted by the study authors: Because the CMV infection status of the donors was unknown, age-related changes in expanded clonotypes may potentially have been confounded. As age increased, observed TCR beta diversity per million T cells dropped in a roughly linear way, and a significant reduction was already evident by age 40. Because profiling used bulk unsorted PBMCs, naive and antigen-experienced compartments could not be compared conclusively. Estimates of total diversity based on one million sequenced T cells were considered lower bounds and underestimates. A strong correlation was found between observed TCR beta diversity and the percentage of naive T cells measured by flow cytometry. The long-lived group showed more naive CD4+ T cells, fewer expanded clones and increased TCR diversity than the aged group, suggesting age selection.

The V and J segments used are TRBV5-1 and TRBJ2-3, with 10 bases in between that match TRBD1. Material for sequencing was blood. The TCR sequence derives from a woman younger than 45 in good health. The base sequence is TGCGCCAGCAGCTCCGGGACAGGGGCCGCCAATACGCAGTATTTT. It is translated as CASSSGTGAANTQYF.